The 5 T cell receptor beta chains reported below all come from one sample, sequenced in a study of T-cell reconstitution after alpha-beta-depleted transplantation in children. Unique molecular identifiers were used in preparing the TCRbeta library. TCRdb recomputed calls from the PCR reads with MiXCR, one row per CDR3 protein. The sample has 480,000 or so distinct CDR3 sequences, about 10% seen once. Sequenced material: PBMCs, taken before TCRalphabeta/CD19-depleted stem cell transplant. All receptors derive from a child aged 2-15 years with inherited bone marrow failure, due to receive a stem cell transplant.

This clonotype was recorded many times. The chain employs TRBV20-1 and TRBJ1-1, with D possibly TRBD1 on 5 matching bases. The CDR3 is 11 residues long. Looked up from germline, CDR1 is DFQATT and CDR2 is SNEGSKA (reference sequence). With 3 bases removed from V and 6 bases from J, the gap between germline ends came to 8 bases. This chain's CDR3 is CSARGGSEAFF. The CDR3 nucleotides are TGCAGTGCTAGGGGGGGGTCTGAAGCTTTCTTT.

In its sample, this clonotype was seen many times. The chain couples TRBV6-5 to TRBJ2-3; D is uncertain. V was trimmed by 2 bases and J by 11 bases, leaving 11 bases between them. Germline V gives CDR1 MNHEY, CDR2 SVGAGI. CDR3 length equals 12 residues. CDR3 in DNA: TGTGCCAGCAGTTACCGCCAAGGGCTGCAGTATTTT. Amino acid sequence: CASSYRQGLQYF.

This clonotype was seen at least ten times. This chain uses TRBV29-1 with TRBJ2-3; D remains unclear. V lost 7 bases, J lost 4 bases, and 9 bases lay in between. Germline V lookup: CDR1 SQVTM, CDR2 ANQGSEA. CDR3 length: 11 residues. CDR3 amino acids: CSGGGADTQYF. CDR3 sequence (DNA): TGCAGCGGAGGTGGGGCAGATACGCAGTATTTT.

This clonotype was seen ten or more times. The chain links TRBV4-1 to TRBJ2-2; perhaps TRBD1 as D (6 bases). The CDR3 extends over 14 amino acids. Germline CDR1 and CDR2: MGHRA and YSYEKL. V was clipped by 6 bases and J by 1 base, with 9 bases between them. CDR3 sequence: CASSRDKNTGELFF. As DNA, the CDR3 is TGCGCCAGCAGTCGGGACAAGAACACCGGGGAGCTGTTTTTT.

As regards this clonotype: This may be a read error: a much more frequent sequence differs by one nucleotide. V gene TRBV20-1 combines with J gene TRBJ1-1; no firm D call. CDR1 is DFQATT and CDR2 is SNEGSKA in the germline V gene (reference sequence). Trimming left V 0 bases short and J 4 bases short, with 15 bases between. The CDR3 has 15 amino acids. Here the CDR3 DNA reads TGCAGTGCTAGAGATGGCGGGAGGGCGGGCACTGAAGCTTTCTTT. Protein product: CSARDGGRAGTEAFF.